The clone carrying this TCR beta chain was seen a handful of times. Its antigen is unknown. The record originates from a study of shared clonotypes between healthy human individuals. Study at large: Three CD4 naive, three CD4 memory, two CD8 naive and one CD8 memory plate were used per donor.

Trimming removed 5 bases from V and 4 bases from J, with 11 bases in between. CDR3 size: 12 residues. Germline V lookup: CDR1 GTSNPN, CDR2 SVGIG (reference sequence). The study enrolled healthy HIV-negative adults without recent acute infections or vaccinations as donors. Every subset's genomic DNA went evenly onto several immunoSEQ plates. The method was immunoSEQ multiplex PCR; TCRdb's version includes in-frame clones alone and lacks a portion of them. The data show a few million clones, roughly 90% seen once. Study-wide findings and caveats: For naive CD4 cells, roughly 5% of clonotypes were shared across four donors.

This chain connects TRBV30 to TRBJ1-1; maybe TRBD1 (6 bases). The sample consisted of naive CD4+ T cells from PBMCs. Specified subset: CD45RA+ positively selected. The sequence derives from a man between 18 and 29 years old in good health. Some clones in this sample may be carry-over from other donors' samples. The CDR3 loop reads CAWGTYGTEAFF. The CDR3 region has the DNA TGTGCCTGGGGGACATACGGCACTGAAGCTTTCTTT.